These T cell receptor beta chains were read from a single sample in a study of T cells in Graves' hyperthyroidism and ophthalmopathy. TCRdb analysed the multiplex PCR reads with MiXCR anew, one entry per CDR3 protein. The table lists approximately 400,000 distinct CDR3 sequences, 20% to 25% of them singletons. Material for sequencing was blood. These receptors were taken from a man in his forties or fifties with Graves' hyperthyroidism. Each CDR3 is given with its conserved first and last residue. The order of the fields is CDR3 length, J gene, V gene, D gene, clone size, CDR3 protein, CDR3 DNA. The D gene is left open where the match is weak. The listing skips clone size in some rows; elsewhere it reads once, few, many or a size class.

CDR3 length: 14; J gene: TRBJ2-5; V gene: TRBV19; D gene: TRBD2; clone size: -; CDR3 protein: CASRQSGGQETQYF; CDR3 DNA: TGTGCCAGTAGACAAAGCGGGGGACAAGAGACCCAGTACTTC
CDR3 length: 15; J gene: TRBJ2-1; V gene: TRBV7-3; D gene: TRBD1; clone size: -; CDR3 protein: CASSESTGVYNEQFF; CDR3 DNA: TGTGCCAGCAGTGAATCGACAGGGGTGTACAATGAGCAGTTCTTC
CDR3 length: 13; J gene: TRBJ2-7; V gene: TRBV20-1; D gene: -; clone size: -; CDR3 protein: CSARDVRAYEQYF; CDR3 DNA: TGCAGTGCTAGAGATGTCAGGGCCTACGAGCAGTACTTC
CDR3 length: 14; J gene: TRBJ2-3; V gene: TRBV20-1; D gene: -; clone size: few; CDR3 protein: CSAPLRGTTDTQYF; CDR3 DNA: TGCAGTGCACCTCTCCGCGGGACTACAGATACGCAGTATTTT
CDR3 length: 15; J gene: TRBJ2-3; V gene: TRBV3-1; D gene: -; clone size: -; CDR3 protein: CASSRGRLPTDTQYF; CDR3 DNA: TGTGCCAGCAGCCGTGGACGGCTGCCCACAGATACGCAGTATTTT
CDR3 length: 19; J gene: TRBJ2-1; V gene: TRBV6-2/TRBV6-3; D gene: TRBD2; clone size: -; CDR3 protein: CASSYSKTSGRAHNVEQFF; CDR3 DNA: TGTGCCAGCAGTTACTCGAAGACTAGCGGGAGGGCCCACAATGTTGAGCAGTTCTTC
CDR3 length: 13; J gene: TRBJ2-7; V gene: TRBV7-9; D gene: TRBD1; clone size: many; CDR3 protein: CASSPTGGGEQYF; CDR3 DNA: TGTGCCAGCAGCCCAACAGGGGGTGGCGAGCAGTACTTC
CDR3 length: 15; J gene: TRBJ2-3; V gene: TRBV19; D gene: TRBD2; clone size: -; CDR3 protein: CASSITSGRIDTQYF; CDR3 DNA: TGTGCCAGTAGTATTACTAGCGGGAGGATAGATACGCAGTATTTT
CDR3 length: 13; J gene: TRBJ2-7; V gene: TRBV19; D gene: TRBD1; clone size: few; CDR3 protein: CASSWDRDYEQYF; CDR3 DNA: TGTGCCAGTAGTTGGGACAGGGACTACGAGCAGTACTTC
CDR3 length: 11; J gene: TRBJ1-1; V gene: TRBV12-3/TRBV12-4; D gene: -; clone size: few; CDR3 protein: CASSRVSEAFF; CDR3 DNA: TGTGCCAGCAGTAGGGTCTCTGAAGCTTTCTTT
CDR3 length: 15; J gene: TRBJ2-7; V gene: TRBV7-3; D gene: TRBD1; clone size: few; CDR3 protein: CASSEGQVTSYEQYF; CDR3 DNA: TGTGCCAGCAGCGAGGGACAGGTGACCTCCTACGAGCAGTACTTC
CDR3 length: 17; J gene: TRBJ2-7; V gene: TRBV6-1; D gene: TRBD2; clone size: -; CDR3 protein: CASSGSKREAIPYEQYF; CDR3 DNA: TGTGCCAGCAGTGGCTCAAAGCGGGAGGCCATCCCTTACGAGCAGTACTTC
CDR3 length: 15; J gene: TRBJ2-1; V gene: TRBV11-2; D gene: -; clone size: many; CDR3 protein: CASSRLGSSYNEQFF; CDR3 DNA: TGTGCCAGCAGCCGACTAGGCAGCTCCTACAATGAGCAGTTCTTC
CDR3 length: 11; J gene: TRBJ2-7; V gene: TRBV12-3/TRBV12-4; D gene: -; clone size: many; CDR3 protein: CASSSRYEQYF; CDR3 DNA: TGTGCCAGCAGTTCTCGCTACGAGCAGTACTTC
CDR3 length: 14; J gene: TRBJ1-3; V gene: TRBV30; D gene: -; clone size: few; CDR3 protein: CAWRQGTQRNTIYF; CDR3 DNA: TGTGCCTGGAGGCAGGGTACTCAACGAAACACCATATATTTT
CDR3 length: 13; J gene: TRBJ2-5; V gene: TRBV7-2; D gene: -; clone size: few; CDR3 protein: CASSLYGGETQYF; CDR3 DNA: TGTGCCAGCAGCTTATATGGGGGGGAGACCCAGTACTTC
CDR3 length: 18; J gene: TRBJ2-1; V gene: TRBV19; D gene: TRBD2; clone size: -; CDR3 protein: CASSLDRLAGGLGNEQFF; CDR3 DNA: TGTGCCAGTAGTTTAGACCGACTAGCGGGAGGGCTCGGCAATGAGCAGTTCTTC
CDR3 length: 16; J gene: TRBJ2-7; V gene: TRBV4-2; D gene: TRBD2; clone size: -; CDR3 protein: CASSQDLSGSSYEQYF; CDR3 DNA: TGTGCCAGCAGCCAAGATTTAAGCGGGAGCTCCTACGAGCAGTACTTC
CDR3 length: 18; J gene: TRBJ2-3; V gene: TRBV28; D gene: -; clone size: many; CDR3 protein: CASRGWIGGRRVTDTQYF; CDR3 DNA: TGTGCCAGCAGAGGATGGATTGGGGGACGGAGAGTTACAGATACGCAGTATTTT
CDR3 length: 18; J gene: TRBJ2-1; V gene: TRBV13; D gene: TRBD2; clone size: few; CDR3 protein: CASSIHPGLAGGDNEQFF; CDR3 DNA: TGTGCCAGCAGCATACACCCGGGACTAGCGGGAGGGGATAATGAGCAGTTCTTC
CDR3 length: 16; J gene: TRBJ2-7; V gene: TRBV18; D gene: -; clone size: few; CDR3 protein: CASSPPGATEGYEQYF; CDR3 DNA: TGTGCCAGCTCACCACCAGGGGCTACCGAAGGATACGAGCAGTACTTC
CDR3 length: 15; J gene: TRBJ1-5; V gene: TRBV30; D gene: -; clone size: many; CDR3 protein: CAWSGGSGGNQPQHF; CDR3 DNA: TGTGCCTGGAGTGGGGGATCGGGTGGGAATCAGCCCCAGCATTTT
CDR3 length: 15; J gene: TRBJ1-3; V gene: TRBV7-9; D gene: -; clone size: few; CDR3 protein: CASSLAGHPGNTIYF; CDR3 DNA: TGTGCCAGCAGCTTAGCAGGGCACCCTGGAAACACCATATATTTT
CDR3 length: 15; J gene: TRBJ2-7; V gene: TRBV20-1; D gene: TRBD2; clone size: -; CDR3 protein: CSARGWLAGTYEQYF; CDR3 DNA: TGCAGTGCTAGAGGTTGGCTAGCGGGGACCTACGAGCAGTACTTC
CDR3 length: 13; J gene: TRBJ2-3; V gene: TRBV6-1; D gene: -; clone size: -; CDR3 protein: CASSERPTDTQYF; CDR3 DNA: TGTGCCAGCAGTGAACGCCCCACAGATACGCAGTATTTT
CDR3 length: 13; J gene: TRBJ2-5; V gene: TRBV11-2; D gene: TRBD2; clone size: -; CDR3 protein: CASRPGGRETQYF; CDR3 DNA: TGTGCCAGCAGGCCGGGGGGTCGAGAGACCCAGTACTTC
CDR3 length: 16; J gene: TRBJ1-1; V gene: TRBV27; D gene: TRBD1; clone size: -; CDR3 protein: CASSQSGQISNTEAFF; CDR3 DNA: TGTGCCAGCAGTCAATCGGGACAGATATCGAACACTGAAGCTTTCTTT
CDR3 length: 14; J gene: TRBJ1-2; V gene: TRBV6-6; D gene: -; clone size: many; CDR3 protein: CASSYSRVNYGYTF; CDR3 DNA: TGTGCCAGCAGTTACTCGAGGGTAAACTATGGCTACACCTTC
CDR3 length: 15; J gene: TRBJ2-6; V gene: TRBV3-1; D gene: TRBD2; clone size: few; CDR3 protein: CASSPGLVGANVLTF; CDR3 DNA: TGTGCCAGCAGCCCGGGACTAGTTGGGGCCAACGTCCTGACTTTC
CDR3 length: 16; J gene: TRBJ2-7; V gene: TRBV11-2; D gene: TRBD1; clone size: -; CDR3 protein: CASSLVGTGELMVQYF; CDR3 DNA: TGTGCCAGCAGCTTAGTTGGGACAGGGGAATTGATGGTGCAGTACTTC
CDR3 length: 15; J gene: TRBJ1-5; V gene: TRBV12-3/TRBV12-4; D gene: TRBD1; clone size: few; CDR3 protein: CASSSQGSGNQPQHF; CDR3 DNA: TGTGCCAGCAGCTCACAGGGGTCGGGCAATCAGCCCCAGCATTTT
CDR3 length: 16; J gene: TRBJ2-7; V gene: TRBV5-1; D gene: -; clone size: few; CDR3 protein: CASSARPGQSIYEQYF; CDR3 DNA: TGCGCCAGCAGCGCCAGACCGGGCCAGTCCATATACGAGCAGTACTTC
CDR3 length: 13; J gene: TRBJ2-7; V gene: TRBV11-2; D gene: -; clone size: many; CDR3 protein: CASSRGTAYEQYF; CDR3 DNA: TGTGCCAGCAGCCGCGGGACAGCATACGAGCAGTACTTC
CDR3 length: 17; J gene: TRBJ2-3; V gene: TRBV24-1; D gene: -; clone size: few; CDR3 protein: CATSDLGRGYSTDTQYF; CDR3 DNA: TGTGCCACCAGTGATTTGGGCCGCGGGTATAGCACAGATACGCAGTATTTT
CDR3 length: 13; J gene: TRBJ1-1; V gene: TRBV19; D gene: TRBD1; clone size: few; CDR3 protein: CASSDRESTEAFF; CDR3 DNA: TGTGCCAGCTCGGACAGGGAGAGCACTGAAGCTTTCTTT
CDR3 length: 14; J gene: TRBJ2-7; V gene: TRBV11-2; D gene: -; clone size: many; CDR3 protein: CASSFPGVSYEQYF; CDR3 DNA: TGTGCCAGCAGCTTCCCGGGAGTTTCCTACGAGCAGTACTTC
CDR3 length: 18; J gene: TRBJ1-1; V gene: TRBV11-2; D gene: TRBD1; clone size: -; CDR3 protein: CASSLVYRDRGDVREAFF; CDR3 DNA: TGTGCCAGCAGCTTAGTTTACCGGGACAGGGGGGATGTCCGTGAAGCTTTCTTT
CDR3 length: 15; J gene: TRBJ2-1; V gene: TRBV12-3/TRBV12-4; D gene: -; clone size: few; CDR3 protein: CASGPVLTGYVEQFF; CDR3 DNA: TGTGCCAGCGGTCCAGTGCTAACAGGTTATGTTGAGCAGTTCTTC
CDR3 length: 13; J gene: TRBJ1-1; V gene: TRBV3-1; D gene: -; clone size: -; CDR3 protein: CASSQEVGLDAFF; CDR3 DNA: TGTGCCAGCAGCCAAGAGGTAGGGTTGGACGCTTTCTTT
CDR3 length: 15; J gene: TRBJ1-6; V gene: TRBV20-1; D gene: -; clone size: many; CDR3 protein: CSARRTAGTRSPLHF; CDR3 DNA: TGCAGTGCTAGACGAACCGCCGGGACGAGGTCACCCCTCCACTTT
CDR3 length: 14; J gene: TRBJ1-2; V gene: TRBV6-1; D gene: -; clone size: -; CDR3 protein: CASSGVSANYGYTF; CDR3 DNA: TGTGCCAGCAGTGGGGTCTCGGCTAACTATGGCTACACCTTC
CDR3 length: 15; J gene: TRBJ2-3; V gene: TRBV27; D gene: TRBD2; clone size: -; CDR3 protein: CASSSRLASADTQYF; CDR3 DNA: TGTGCCAGCAGTTCCAGACTAGCGAGCGCAGATACGCAGTATTTT
CDR3 length: 14; J gene: TRBJ2-4; V gene: TRBV5-1; D gene: -; clone size: -; CDR3 protein: CASSFGMGKNIQYF; CDR3 DNA: TGCGCCAGCAGCTTTGGTATGGGGAAAAACATTCAGTACTTC